The clone carrying this T cell receptor (beta chain) was detected a few times. The sample comes from a study of cytomegalovirus exposure and HLA in healthy donors. V was cut by 5 bases and J by 0 bases, with 10 bases left in between. The V gene's germline CDR1 is SNHLY and CDR2 FYNNEI. This CDR3 region has 15 residues. The PCR was carried out with 60 Vbeta primers and 13 Jbeta primers. The method was immunoSEQ multiplex PCR; TCRdb's version includes in-frame clones alone and lacks a portion of them. The sample shows under 130,000 clones, over 80% of them seen only once. Sequencing input: PBMCs. The source is a young man in good health and CMV-seropositive. V and J are TRBV2 and TRBJ2-2, with D tentatively TRBD1 (6 bases). The CDR3 spells CASSLDSANTGELFF. The CDR3, as DNA: TGTGCCAGCAGTCTGGACAGCGCGAACACCGGGGAGCTGTTTTTT. Filled out from reference TRBV2 and TRBJ2-2, the complete variable domain reads EPEVTQTPSHQVTQMGQEVILRCVPISNHLYFYWYRQILGQKVEFLVSFYNNEISEKSEIFDDQFSVERPDGSNFTLKIRSTKLEDSAMYFCASSLDSANTGELFFGEGSRLTVL.